One sample yielded the 26 T cell receptor beta chains listed below, sequenced in a study of technical replicates of blood from several donors. Data came from immunoSEQ multiplex PCR; TCRdb stores just in-frame clones and leaves some out. The sample has over 55,000 clones; 95% to 97% are singletons. Specimen: T cells isolated from PBMCs. The receptors derive from a human donor in good health.

The V gene is TRBV27, the J gene TRBJ1-3, with 8 bases identical to TRBD1. The CDR3 totals 14 residues. V dropped 3 bases and J dropped 2; count of bases not matched to a gene: 0. Germline values: CDR1 MNHEY, CDR2 SMNVEV (reference sequence). The CDR3 region is CASSLTGAGNTIYF. In nucleotides, the CDR3 is TGTGCCAGCAGTTTGACAGGGGCTGGAAACACCATATATTTT.

The genes are TRBV27 and TRBJ2-7; 9 nucleotides agree with TRBD2. The CDR3 is made up of 15 amino acids. J gave up 3 bases and V 0 bases, and 3 bases lay outside the gene matches. Germline assignment: CDR1 MNHEY and CDR2 SMNVEV (reference sequence). DNA for the CDR3: TGTGCCAGCAGTTTATCGGCGGGAGGGGACTACGAGCAGTACTTC. Encoded protein: CASSLSAGGDYEQYF.

The chain couples TRBV5-4 to TRBJ1-2; 10 bases align to TRBD1. Germline values: CDR1 SGHNT, CDR2 YYREEE (reference sequence). This CDR3 contains 13 residues. V was clipped by 7 bases and J by 1 base; unmatched bases: 1. For the CDR3, the DNA is TGTGCCAGCCGGGACAGGGGTAACTATGGCTACACCTTC. It is translated as CASRDRGNYGYTF.

The chain uses TRBV29-1 and TRBJ2-5, with D maybe TRBD2 (7 bases). Germline values: CDR1 SQVTM, CDR2 ANQGSEA. The CDR3 has 14 residues. V lost 0 bases to trimming and J lost 5 bases, with 13 bases between them. The CDR3 nucleotides read TGCAGCGTTGAAGATGCAGGGGAGGGGGAGACCCAGTACTTC. It is translated as CSVEDAGEGETQYF.

DNA of the CDR3: TGTGCCAGCAGTGACCCGGGGAATTCACCCCTCCACTTT. It is translated as CASSDPGNSPLHF. The V gene is TRBV28, the J gene TRBJ1-6; D call uncertain. The germline V gene encodes CDR1 MDHEN and CDR2 SYDVKM. Between the trimmed V and J ends, which lost 5 bases and 7 bases, there was a span of 9 bases. This CDR3 is 13 amino acids long.

The chain joins TRBV5-6 to TRBJ1-2; 9 bases map to TRBD1. CDR1 SGHDT and CDR2 YYEEEE come from the germline V gene. This CDR3 has 14 amino acids. Trimming at V came to 0 bases and at J to 7 bases, leaving 4 bases not matched to a gene. This CDR3 is CASSLDRGLSGYTF. The CDR3 DNA reads as TGTGCCAGCAGCTTGGACAGGGGGCTGTCTGGCTACACCTTC.

This chain connects TRBV27 to TRBJ2-7; 7 bases are shared with TRBD1. This CDR3 is 16 amino acids long. Germline loops: CDR1 MNHEY, CDR2 SMNVEV (reference sequence). The V segment lost 7 bases and the J segment 3 bases; nucleotides outside the gene matches: 15. Here the CDR3 reads CASTPRGRAYIYEQYF. CDR3 in DNA: TGTGCCAGCACCCCAAGGGGGCGGGCCTACATCTACGAGCAGTACTTC.

This chain connects TRBV10-1 to TRBJ2-1, with 8 bases aligning to TRBD1. J gave up 5 bases and V 8 bases, and 5 bases lay outside the gene matches. The length of the CDR3 is 13 residues. Germline CDR1 and CDR2: WNHNN and SYGVQD (reference sequence). CDR3 sequence reads: CASAGTGHNEQFF. CDR3 nucleotide sequence: TGCGCCAGCGCCGGGACAGGACACAATGAGCAGTTCTTC.

The chain recombines TRBV29-1 with TRBJ2-5, with a possible D match to TRBD1 (5 bases). Germline CDR1 and CDR2: SQVTM and ANQGSEA. The CDR3 has 12 residues. V was pared by 4 bases and J by 2 bases, with 8 bases between. The chain's CDR3 is CSVVRQQETQYF. The CDR3 bases are TGCAGCGTTGTTAGACAGCAAGAGACCCAGTACTTC.

The V gene is TRBV6-5, the J gene TRBJ1-2; 9 bases align to TRBD1. Looked up from germline, CDR1 is MNHEY and CDR2 is SVGAGI. J was trimmed by 7 bases and V by 6 bases; bases with no gene match: 6. This CDR3 has 13 residues. The CDR3 bases are TGTGCCAGCAGACAACAGGGGGCGCGTGGCTACACCTTC. Encoded protein: CASRQQGARGYTF.

The rearrangement uses TRBV7-7 and TRBJ2-5; TRBD2 aligns across 9 bases. V shed 3 bases, J shed 3 bases, and the junction held 5 bases outside the gene matches. Germline values: CDR1 SSHAT, CDR2 FNYEAQ (reference sequence). This CDR3 spans 15 amino acids. CDR3 amino acids: CASSFLAGNKETQYF. The CDR3 region has the DNA TGTGCCAGCAGCTTCCTAGCGGGAAATAAAGAGACCCAGTACTTC.

This chain links TRBV20-1 with TRBJ1-1, with TRBD1 as a possible D gene (5 bases). Trimming shortened V by 6 bases and J by 11 bases, and 16 bases separated the two germline ends. The CDR3 is 11 amino acids. Germline assignment: CDR1 DFQATT and CDR2 SNEGSKA (reference sequence). The CDR3 DNA reads TGCAGTGCCCAAAGCGGGGCATTGGCTTTCTTT. Its translation: CSAQSGALAFF.

The chain links TRBV5-1 to TRBJ2-1; D is perhaps TRBD1 (6 bases). CDR3 size: 15 residues. Germline CDR1 is SGHRS and CDR2 is YFSETQ. The V gene lost 4 bases and the J gene lost 8 bases, with 19 bases spanning the gap. CDR3 in DNA: TGCGCCAGCAGCGGGGCCGGACAGTCGGTCGATGAGCAGTTCTTC. Protein product: CASSGAGQSVDEQFF.

The V and J genes are TRBV11-2 and TRBJ2-7; D might be TRBD2 (6 bases). The ends were cut back, 1 base at V and 3 bases at J, with 16 bases in the middle. CDR1 SGHAT and CDR2 FQNNGV come from the germline V gene. The CDR3 is 16 residues long. The CDR3 nucleotides read TGTGCCAGCAGCTTAGTTGGGGCGGGATTTTTCTACGAGCAGTACTTC. Protein sequence: CASSLVGAGFFYEQYF. The complete variable domain, with remaining parts taken from reference TRBV11-2 and TRBJ2-7, reads EAGVAQSPRYKIIEKRQSVAFWCNPISGHATLYWYQQILGQGPKLLIQFQNNGVVDDSQLPKDRFSAERLKGVDSTLKIQPAKLEDSAVYLCASSLVGAGFFYEQYFGPGTRLTVT.

The chain has TRBV28 and TRBJ1-1, with D tentatively TRBD1 (5 bases). The CDR3 has 15 residues. Trimming removed 2 bases at V and 1 base at J, with 11 bases between. Germline V gene data show CDR1 as MDHEN and CDR2 as SYDVKM. CDR3 coding DNA: TGTGCCAGCAGTTTAGCAGGGTTCGCGAACACTGAAGCTTTCTTT. Translating it yields CASSLAGFANTEAFF.

The rearrangement links TRBV18 to TRBJ1-4; D possibly corresponds to TRBD1 (5 bases). Per the germline V gene, CDR1 is KGHSH and CDR2 is LQKENI. CDR3 size: 14 residues. V was trimmed by 2 bases and J by 6 bases, leaving 10 bases between them. The CDR3 DNA sequence: TGTGCCAGCTCACCAGCTGGGGGGGATGAAAAACTGTTTTTT. It specifies CASSPAGGDEKLFF.

The chain employs TRBV7-9 and TRBJ2-3, with D perhaps TRBD1 (6 bases). The CDR3 runs to 13 residues. V lost 5 bases and J lost 5, with 11 bases in between. In germline, CDR1 is SEHNR, CDR2 FQNEAQ (reference sequence). The CDR3 region has the DNA TGTGCCAGCAGCCTAGTCAGGGGAGATACGCAGTATTTT. Its translation: CASSLVRGDTQYF.

The rearrangement uses TRBV7-9 and TRBJ1-4; TRBD1 matches 8 bases. V gave up 4 bases and J gave up 8 bases; unmatched junction bases: 6. The CDR3 sequence is 14 residues long. Germline V CDR1 and CDR2: SEHNR, FQNEAQ (reference sequence). Written as DNA, the CDR3 is TGTGCCAGCAGCTCCTTCAGGGGGCTCGAAAAACTGTTTTTT. It translates to CASSSFRGLEKLFF.

The V and J genes are TRBV5-5 and TRBJ1-5; 7 nucleotides agree with TRBD1. V shed 2 bases, J shed 3 bases, and the junction held 5 bases outside the gene matches. The CDR3 is made up of 15 amino acids. The germline V gene encodes CDR1 SGHKS and CDR2 YYEKEE (reference sequence). The CDR3 spells CASSFLDRVNQPQHF. Written as DNA, the CDR3 is TGTGCCAGCAGCTTTCTTGACAGGGTCAATCAGCCCCAGCATTTT.

V is TRBV6-1 and J is TRBJ1-5; D not certain. The germline V and J ends were trimmed by 2 bases and 1 base, with 6 bases remaining between them. Looked up from germline, CDR1 is MNHNS and CDR2 is SASEGT. There are 14 residues in the CDR3. The CDR3 sequence is CASSELGSNQPQHF. The CDR3 coding sequence is TGTGCCAGCAGTGAATTGGGCAGCAATCAGCCCCAGCATTTT.

This chain uses TRBV30 with TRBJ1-1, with 7 bases lining up with TRBD1. The V and J ends lost 4 bases and 1 base, in that order; junction bases with no gene match: 9. Looked up from germline, CDR1 is GTSNPN and CDR2 is SVGIG (reference sequence). The CDR3 length is 15 residues. The CDR3 sequence is CAWNLEQGRNTEAFF. As DNA, the CDR3 is TGTGCCTGGAATCTTGAACAGGGGAGGAACACTGAAGCTTTCTTT. The entire variable domain, with the rest obtained from reference TRBV30 and TRBJ1-1, is as follows: SQTIHQWPATLVQPVGSPLSLECTVEGTSNPNLYWYRQAAGRGLQLLFYSVGIGQISSEVPQNLSASRPQDRQFILSSKKLLLSDSGFYLCAWNLEQGRNTEAFFGQGTRLTVV.

The chain joins TRBV2 to TRBJ2-3; 7 nucleotides align to TRBD2. This CDR3 contains 14 residues. Germline V gives CDR1 SNHLY, CDR2 FYNNEI. V lost 7 bases to trimming and J lost 3 bases; unmatched junction nucleotides: 7. The CDR3 DNA sequence: TGTGCCAGCAAGATGAGCGGGAAGACAGATACGCAGTATTTT. Protein sequence: CASKMSGKTDTQYF.

This clone was seen just once. The rearrangement links TRBV5-6 to TRBJ2-3; 14 bases are shared with TRBD2. This CDR3 spans 19 amino acids. V gave up 4 bases and J gave up 3 bases; unmatched junction bases: 13. Germline loops: CDR1 SGHDT, CDR2 YYEEEE. The CDR3 here is CASSGGGLAGGPPTDTQYF. CDR3 DNA: TGTGCCAGCAGCGGTGGTGGACTAGCGGGGGGCCCTCCAACAGATACGCAGTATTTT.

V and J are TRBV29-1 and TRBJ2-7; 10 bases fit TRBD1. Germline CDR1 SQVTM, CDR2 ANQGSEA. The CDR3 covers 13 residues. Germline trimming cut 6 bases from V and 5 bases from J; bases unmatched to any gene: 7. As DNA, the CDR3 is TGCAGCGTCGACAGGGGGCCTTTCCACGAGCAGTACTTC. This encodes CSVDRGPFHEQYF.

This sequence joins TRBV19 and TRBJ1-5; possibly TRBD1 for D (6 bases). Germline assignment: CDR1 LNHDA and CDR2 SQIVND (reference sequence). The V and J ends lost 4 bases and 5 bases respectively, with 12 bases between them. The CDR3 has 14 amino acids. The CDR3 sequence is CASSKEQGYQPQHF. CDR3 DNA: TGTGCCAGTAGTAAAGAACAGGGATATCAGCCCCAGCATTTT.

The chain is built from TRBV6-1 and TRBJ1-5, with 8 bases lining up with TRBD1. Germline V lookup: CDR1 MNHNS, CDR2 SASEGT. The CDR3 contains 15 residues. Unmatched junction bases numbered 3, after V lost 4 bases and J lost 1 base. Here the CDR3 reads CASSGQGPSNQPQHF. The CDR3 bases are TGTGCCAGCAGTGGACAGGGGCCGAGCAATCAGCCCCAGCATTTT.